What follows is one T cell receptor beta chain and its context. Its specific antigen is unknown. Base quality data are lacking; no much larger clone is found one base away. The sample comes from a study of T cell repertoires in cytomegalovirus infection (dated by TCRdb to the late 2010s). Concerning the study at large: Donor HLA type was relevant to the analysis, as public TCR beta signatures indicated carriage of CMV infection together with the matching HLA type.

The CDR3 runs 13 amino acids, cysteine and phenylalanine included. Kept here is only the CDR3 DNA, which spans 39 bases and is read in frame from base 1. V is pruned by 5 bases and J by 4 bases, leaving 2 bases of the junction without a gene match. CDR1 and CDR2 (MDHEN, SYDVKM) derive from the germline V gene. Sequencer: Illumina HiSeq 1500. The raw public reads went through TCRdb reprocessing: fastp at Q25, MiXCR clone calling, in-frame beta chains kept. Every distinct CDR3 protein forms one entry, paired with its most common genes and DNA. The sample profile shows 150,000 to 200,000 distinct CDR3 sequences; approximately 17% of them were found once. The top ten constitute about 19% of the sample. The study at large found these results: The ex vivo response was dominated by HLA-C-restricted CMV-specific TCR beta clonotypes, which also provided the single most frequent clonotype in two of eight donors. Cumulative frequency of public TCR beta family members discriminated carriers of CMV infection plus the relevant HLA type in this cohort and an independent roughly 350-donor cohort.

This clonotype was sampled from a human donor in good health (CMV status not recorded). Some clones in this sample may be carry-over from other donors' samples. The receptor chain draws on TRBV28 and TRBJ1-2, with 9 middle bases fitting TRBD1. The sample taken for sequencing was CD8+ T cells from PBMCs. The CDR3 protein sequence reads: CASSGTGTYGYTF. The DNA reads as follows: TGTGCCAGCAGTGGGACAGGGACCTATGGCTACACCTTC.